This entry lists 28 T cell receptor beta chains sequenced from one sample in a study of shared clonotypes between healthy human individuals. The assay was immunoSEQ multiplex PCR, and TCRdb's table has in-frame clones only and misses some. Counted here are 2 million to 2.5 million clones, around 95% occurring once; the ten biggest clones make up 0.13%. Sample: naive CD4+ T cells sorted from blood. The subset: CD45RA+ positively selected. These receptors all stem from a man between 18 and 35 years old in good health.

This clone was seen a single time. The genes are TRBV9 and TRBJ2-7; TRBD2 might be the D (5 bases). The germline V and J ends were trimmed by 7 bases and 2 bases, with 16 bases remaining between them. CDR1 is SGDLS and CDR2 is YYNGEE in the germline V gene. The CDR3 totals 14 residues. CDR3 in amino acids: CASFPLAEAYEQYF. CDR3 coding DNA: TGTGCCAGCTTTCCTCTCGCGGAGGCCTACGAGCAGTACTTC.

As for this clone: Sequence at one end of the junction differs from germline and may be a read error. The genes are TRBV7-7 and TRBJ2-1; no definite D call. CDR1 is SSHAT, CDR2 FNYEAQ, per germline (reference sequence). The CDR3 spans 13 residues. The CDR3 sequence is CASSSVQYNEQFF. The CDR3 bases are TGTGCTAGCAGCTCAGTCCAGTACAATGAGCAGTTCTTC.

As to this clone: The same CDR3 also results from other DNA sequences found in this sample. CDR3 residues: CASSLAGSYEQYF. DNA of the CDR3: TGCGCCAGCAGCTTGGCCGGTTCCTACGAGCAGTACTTC. The chain combines TRBV5-1 with TRBJ2-7; D ambiguous. This CDR3 contains 13 residues. The V end lost 0 bases, the J end lost 1 base, and 5 bases lay between the germline ends. CDR1 and CDR2 (germline): SGHRS, YFSETQ. The variable domain in full, completed from reference TRBV5-1 and TRBJ2-7, reads KAGVTQTPRYLIKTRGQQVTLSCSPISGHRSVSWYQQTPGQGLQFLFEYFSETQRNKGNFPGRFSGRQFSNSRSEMNVSTLELGDSALYLCASSLAGSYEQYFGPGTRLTVT.

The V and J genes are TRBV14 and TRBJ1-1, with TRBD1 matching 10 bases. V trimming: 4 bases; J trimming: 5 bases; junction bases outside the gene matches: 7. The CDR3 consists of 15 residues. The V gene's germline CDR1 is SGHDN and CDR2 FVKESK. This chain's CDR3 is CASSPRDRGGTEAFF. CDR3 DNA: TGTGCCAGCAGCCCCCGGGACAGGGGTGGTACTGAAGCTTTCTTT.

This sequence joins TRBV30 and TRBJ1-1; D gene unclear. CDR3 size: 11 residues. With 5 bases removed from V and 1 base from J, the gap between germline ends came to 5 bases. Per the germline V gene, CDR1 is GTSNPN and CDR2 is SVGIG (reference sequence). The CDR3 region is CAWEENTEAFF. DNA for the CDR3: TGTGCCTGGGAAGAGAACACTGAAGCTTTCTTT.

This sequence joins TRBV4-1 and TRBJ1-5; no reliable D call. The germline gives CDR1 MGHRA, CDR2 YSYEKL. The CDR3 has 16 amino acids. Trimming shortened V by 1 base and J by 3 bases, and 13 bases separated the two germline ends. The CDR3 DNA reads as TGCGCCAGCAGCCAAGGGCTAAGAAGATCCAATCAGCCCCAGCATTTT. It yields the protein CASSQGLRRSNQPQHF.

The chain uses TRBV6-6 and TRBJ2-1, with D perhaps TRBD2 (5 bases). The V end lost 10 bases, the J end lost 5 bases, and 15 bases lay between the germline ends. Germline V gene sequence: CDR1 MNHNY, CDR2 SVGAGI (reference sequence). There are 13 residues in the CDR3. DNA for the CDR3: TGTGCCACAGGCGGGCAGACAAACAATGAGCAGTTCTTC. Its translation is CATGGQTNNEQFF.

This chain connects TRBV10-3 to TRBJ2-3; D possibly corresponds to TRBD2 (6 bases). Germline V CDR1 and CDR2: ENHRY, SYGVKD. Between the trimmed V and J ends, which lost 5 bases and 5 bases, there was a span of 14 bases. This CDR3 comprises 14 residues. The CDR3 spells CAISLGGARDTQYF. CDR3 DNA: TGTGCCATCAGTTTGGGGGGAGCGAGAGATACGCAGTATTTT.

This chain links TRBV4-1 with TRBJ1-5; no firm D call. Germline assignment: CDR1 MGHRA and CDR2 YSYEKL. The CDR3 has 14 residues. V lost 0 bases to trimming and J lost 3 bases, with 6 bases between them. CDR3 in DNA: TGCGCCAGCAGCCAAGATCCGGACAATCAGCCCCAGCATTTT. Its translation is CASSQDPDNQPQHF.

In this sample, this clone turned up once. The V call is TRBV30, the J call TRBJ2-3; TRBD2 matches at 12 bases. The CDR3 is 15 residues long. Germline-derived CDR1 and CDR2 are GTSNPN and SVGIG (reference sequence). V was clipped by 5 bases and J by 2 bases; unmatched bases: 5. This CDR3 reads CAWSTSGGPTDTQYF. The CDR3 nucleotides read TGTGCCTGGTCTACTAGCGGGGGGCCCACAGATACGCAGTATTTT.

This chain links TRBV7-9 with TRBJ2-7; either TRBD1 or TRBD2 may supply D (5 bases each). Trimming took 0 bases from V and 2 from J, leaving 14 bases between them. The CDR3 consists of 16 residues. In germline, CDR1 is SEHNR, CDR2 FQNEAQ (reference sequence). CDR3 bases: TGTGCCAGCAGCTTAGCGGGGATGACGGGACCCTACGAGCAGTACTTC. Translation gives CASSLAGMTGPYEQYF.

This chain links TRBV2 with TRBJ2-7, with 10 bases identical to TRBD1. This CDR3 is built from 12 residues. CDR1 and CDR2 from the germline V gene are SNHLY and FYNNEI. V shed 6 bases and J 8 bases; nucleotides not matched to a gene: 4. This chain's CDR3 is CASSLDRGQQYF. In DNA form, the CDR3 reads TGTGCCAGCAGCCTTGACAGGGGGCAGCAGTACTTC. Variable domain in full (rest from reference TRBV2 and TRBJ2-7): EPEVTQTPSHQVTQMGQEVILRCVPISNHLYFYWYRQILGQKVEFLVSFYNNEISEKSEIFDDQFSVERPDGSNFTLKIRSTKLEDSAMYFCASSLDRGQQYFGPGTRLTVT.

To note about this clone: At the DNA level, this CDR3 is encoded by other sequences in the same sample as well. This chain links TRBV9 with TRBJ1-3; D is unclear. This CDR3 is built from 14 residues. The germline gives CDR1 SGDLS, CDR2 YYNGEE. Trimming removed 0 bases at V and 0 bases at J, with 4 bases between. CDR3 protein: CASSVGNSGNTIYF. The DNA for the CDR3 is TGTGCCAGCAGCGTAGGTAACTCTGGAAACACCATATATTTT.

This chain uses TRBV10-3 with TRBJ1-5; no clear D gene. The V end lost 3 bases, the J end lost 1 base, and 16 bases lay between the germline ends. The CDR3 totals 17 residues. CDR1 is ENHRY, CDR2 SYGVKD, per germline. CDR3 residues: CAISDQKVRQSNQPQHF. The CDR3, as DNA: TGTGCCATCAGTGATCAGAAGGTTAGGCAGAGCAATCAGCCCCAGCATTTT.

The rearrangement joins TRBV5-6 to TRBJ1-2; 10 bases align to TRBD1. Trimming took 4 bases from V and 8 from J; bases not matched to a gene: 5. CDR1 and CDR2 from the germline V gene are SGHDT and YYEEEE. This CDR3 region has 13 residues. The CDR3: CASSPTGGQGYTF. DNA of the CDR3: TGTGCCAGCAGCCCGACAGGGGGCCAGGGCTACACCTTC.

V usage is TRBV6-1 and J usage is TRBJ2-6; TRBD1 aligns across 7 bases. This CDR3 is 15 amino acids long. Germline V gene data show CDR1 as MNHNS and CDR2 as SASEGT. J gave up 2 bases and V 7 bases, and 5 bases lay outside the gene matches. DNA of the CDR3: TGTGCCAGCAAGCCAGACAGGGCTGGGGCCAACGTCCTGACTTTC. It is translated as CASKPDRAGANVLTF.

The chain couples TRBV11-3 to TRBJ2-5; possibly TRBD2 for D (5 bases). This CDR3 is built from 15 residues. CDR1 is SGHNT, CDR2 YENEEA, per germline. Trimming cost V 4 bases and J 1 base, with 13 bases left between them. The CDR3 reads CASSSGEAAQETQYF. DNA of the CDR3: TGTGCCAGCAGCTCCGGGGAAGCCGCCCAAGAGACCCAGTACTTC.

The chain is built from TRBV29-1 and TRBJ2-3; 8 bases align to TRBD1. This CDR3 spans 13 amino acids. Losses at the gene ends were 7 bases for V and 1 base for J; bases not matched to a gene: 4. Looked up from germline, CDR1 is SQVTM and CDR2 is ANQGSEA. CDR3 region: CSAQQGGTDTQYF. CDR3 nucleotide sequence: TGCAGCGCTCAACAGGGGGGCACAGATACGCAGTATTTT.

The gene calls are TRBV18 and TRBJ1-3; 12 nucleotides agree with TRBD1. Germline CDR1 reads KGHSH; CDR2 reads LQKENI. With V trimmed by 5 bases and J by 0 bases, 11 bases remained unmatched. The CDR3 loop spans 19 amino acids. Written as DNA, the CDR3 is TGTGCCAGCTCAGCTGCCGGGACAGGGGGCATTTTCTCTGGAAACACCATATATTTT. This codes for CASSAAGTGGIFSGNTIYF. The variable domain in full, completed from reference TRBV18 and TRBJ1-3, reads NAGVMQNPRHLVRRRGQEARLRCSPMKGHSHVYWYRQLPEEGLKFMVYLQKENIIDESGMPKERFSAEFPKEGPSILRIQQVVRGDSAAYFCASSAAGTGGIFSGNTIYFGEGSWLTVV.

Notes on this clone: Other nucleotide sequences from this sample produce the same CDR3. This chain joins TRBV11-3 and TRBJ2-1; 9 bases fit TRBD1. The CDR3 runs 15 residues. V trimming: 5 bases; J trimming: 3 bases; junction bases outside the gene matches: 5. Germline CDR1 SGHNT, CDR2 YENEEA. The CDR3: CASSPGTGLYNEQFF. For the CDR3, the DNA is TGTGCCAGCAGCCCTGGGACAGGGCTCTACAATGAGCAGTTCTTC.

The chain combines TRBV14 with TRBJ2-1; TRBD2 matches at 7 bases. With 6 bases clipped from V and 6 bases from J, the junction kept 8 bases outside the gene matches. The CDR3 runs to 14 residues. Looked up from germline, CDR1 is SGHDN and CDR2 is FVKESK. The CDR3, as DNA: TGTGCCAGCAGTCACCTGGGAGGGTCCAATGAGCAGTTCTTC. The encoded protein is CASSHLGGSNEQFF.

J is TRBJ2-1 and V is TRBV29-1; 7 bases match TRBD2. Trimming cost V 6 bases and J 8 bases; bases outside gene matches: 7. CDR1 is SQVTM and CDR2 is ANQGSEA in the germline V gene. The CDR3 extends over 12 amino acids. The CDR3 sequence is CSVTSVRDEQFF. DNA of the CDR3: TGCAGCGTCACTAGCGTGAGGGATGAGCAGTTCTTC.

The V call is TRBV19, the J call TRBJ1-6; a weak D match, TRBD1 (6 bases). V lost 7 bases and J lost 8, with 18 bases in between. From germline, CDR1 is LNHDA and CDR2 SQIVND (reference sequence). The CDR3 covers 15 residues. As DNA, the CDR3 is TGTGCCAGTACCCCAAGCGGGGGCTGGGATTCACCCCTCCACTTT. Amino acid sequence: CASTPSGGWDSPLHF.

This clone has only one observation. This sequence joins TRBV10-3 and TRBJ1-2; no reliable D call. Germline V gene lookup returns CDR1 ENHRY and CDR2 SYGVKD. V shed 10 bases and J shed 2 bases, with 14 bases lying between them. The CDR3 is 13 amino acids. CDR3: CATHDGSNYGYTF. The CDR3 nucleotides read TGTGCCACCCACGATGGGAGCAACTATGGCTACACCTTC.

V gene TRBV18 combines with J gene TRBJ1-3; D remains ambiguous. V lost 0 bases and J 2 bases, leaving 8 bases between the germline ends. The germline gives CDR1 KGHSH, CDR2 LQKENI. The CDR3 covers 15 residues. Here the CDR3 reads CASSPPSLTGNTIYF. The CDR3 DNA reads TGTGCCAGCTCACCACCGTCGCTTACTGGAAACACCATATATTTT.

The CDR3 region is CASSVTGGADNSPLHF. The CDR3 DNA reads as TGTGCCAGCAGCGTTACAGGGGGAGCGGATAATTCACCCCTCCACTTT. The chain couples TRBV9 to TRBJ1-6, with 8 bases matching TRBD1. This CDR3 comprises 16 residues. Germline V gene sequence: CDR1 SGDLS, CDR2 YYNGEE. Unmatched junction bases numbered 6, after V lost 2 bases and J lost 5 bases. The whole variable domain, remainder taken from reference TRBV9 and TRBJ1-6, is DSGVTQTPKHLITATGQRVTLRCSPRSGDLSVYWYQQSLDQGLQFLIQYYNGEERAKGNILERFSAQQFPDLHSELNLSSLELGDSALYFCASSVTGGADNSPLHFGNGTRLTVT.

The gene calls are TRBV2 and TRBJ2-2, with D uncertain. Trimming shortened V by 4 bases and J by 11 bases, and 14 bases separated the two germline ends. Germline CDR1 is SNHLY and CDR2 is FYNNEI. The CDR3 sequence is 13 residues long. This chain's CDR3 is CASSGNIPAELFF. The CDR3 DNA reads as TGTGCCAGCAGTGGGAACATCCCCGCAGAGCTGTTTTTT.

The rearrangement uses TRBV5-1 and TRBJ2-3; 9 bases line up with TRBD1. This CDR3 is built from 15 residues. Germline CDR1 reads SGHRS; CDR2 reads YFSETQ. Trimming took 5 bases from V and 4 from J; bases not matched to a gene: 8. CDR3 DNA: TGCGCCAGCAGTCCGGGACAGGGAAGTTCAGATACGCAGTATTTT. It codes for CASSPGQGSSDTQYF.